This entry is about one TCR beta chain. Its antigen remains unidentified. The sample comes from a study of CD8 T cells in ankylosing spondylitis. Overall study results and limits: According to the report, clones linked to the disease were significantly enriched in matched synovial fluid samples taken from ankylosing spondylitis patients. Disease-linked clones were CD8+ and relatively rare in peripheral blood. Past research had described some motif variants in reactive arthritis synovial fluid and blood. Ankylosing spondylitis blood appeared to carry a characteristic TCR beta motif of several highly homologous variants.

Quantitative 5'-RACE with molecular barcodes generated TCR beta libraries. TCRdb used MiXCR to reprocess the 5' RACE reads, holding one entry per CDR3 protein. The data show about 500,000 distinct CDR3 sequences, roughly 12% seen once. This CDR3 is built from 11 residues. V lost 6 bases and J 5 bases, leaving 8 bases between the germline ends. CDR1 SNHLY and CDR2 FYNNEI come from the germline V gene. This clonotype was obtained from a male donor with ankylosing spondylitis. The V gene is TRBV2, the J gene TRBJ2-7; no firm D call. Material for sequencing was blood, either unsorted or a sorted T cell fraction (not recorded which). CDR3 sequence: CASREIHEQYF. CDR3 in DNA: TGTGCCAGCAGAGAGATTCACGAGCAGTACTTC.